Shown below are 10 T cell receptor beta chains from a single sample sequenced in a study of identical twins' blood T cells. Via MiXCR, TCRdb re-called the 5' RACE reads, giving one row per CDR3 protein. The repertoire has fewer than 450,000 distinct CDR3 sequences, about 28% of them found once; the top ten carry approximately 6.6%. The material sequenced was PBMCs. The receptors derive from a woman between 18 and 50 years old in good health.

The chain has TRBV10-3 and TRBJ1-2; D may be TRBD1 (5 bases). Germline CDR1 is ENHRY and CDR2 is SYGVKD. Trimming removed 4 bases from V and 6 bases from J, with 21 bases in between. The CDR3 has 16 amino acids. The CDR3 DNA follows: TGTGCCATCAGTGTTCCTGAGAGGGGCTCTCCTGATGGCTACACCTTC. Amino acids: CAISVPERGSPDGYTF.

In the case of this clonotype: One end of the junction varies from germline; a read error may be responsible. V usage is TRBV20-1 and J usage is TRBJ1-1; the D is unclear. Germline CDR1 and CDR2: DFQATT and SNEGSKA (reference sequence). The CDR3 runs to 14 residues. CDR3 sequence: CSARSPTLNTKAFF. As DNA, the CDR3 is TGCAGTGCTAGAAGCCCGACCCTAAACACTAAAGCTTTCTTT.

DNA for the CDR3: TGTGCCAGCACCCGATGGACTAGCGGGAGGGCCGTTAAGGAGCACAATGAGCAGTTCTTC. This sequence encodes CASTRWTSGRAVKEHNEQFF. V gene TRBV7-9 combines with J gene TRBJ2-1, with TRBD2 matching 15 bases. This CDR3 comprises 20 residues. V trimming: 7 bases; J trimming: 5 bases; junction bases outside the gene matches: 18. Germline CDR1 reads SEHNR; CDR2 reads FQNEAQ (reference sequence).

This clonotype was counted a few times. The conserved closing phenylalanine or tryptophan is absent in this CDR3, likely reflecting a read error. This rearrangement joins TRBV29-1 to TRBJ2-1; 7 nucleotides match TRBD1. Looked up from germline, CDR1 is SQVTM and CDR2 is ANQGSEA. The CDR3 is 12 amino acids. V dropped 4 bases and J dropped 5; count of bases not matched to a gene: 2. The CDR3 DNA reads TGCAGCGTTGGGACAGGCCACAATGAGCAGTTCCTC. Translation: CSVGTGHNEQFL.

DNA for the CDR3: TGCAGTGCTAGAGATCGGGGGGGAGAGACCCAGTACTTC. Its protein is CSARDRGGETQYF. This chain links TRBV20-1 with TRBJ2-5; 8 bases line up with TRBD2. The V gene's germline CDR1 is DFQATT and CDR2 SNEGSKA (reference sequence). The CDR3 sequence is 13 residues long. V was clipped by 0 bases and J by 4 bases; unmatched bases: 1.

To note about this clonotype: A much larger clone is a single base away; this may be a read error. V and J are TRBV6-6 and TRBJ1-2, with D perhaps matching TRBD1 (5 bases). CDR3 length equals 14 residues. In germline, CDR1 is MNHNY, CDR2 SVGAGI (reference sequence). V gave up 1 base and J gave up 1 base, with 7 bases separating them. This CDR3 is CASSYLTVNYGYTF. In nucleotides, the CDR3 is TGTGCCAGCAGTTACTTGACAGTTAACTATGGCTACACCTTC.

This clonotype was seen more than once but under ten times. V usage is TRBV11-2 and J usage is TRBJ2-7; D might be TRBD2 (6 bases). The CDR3 totals 15 residues. Germline-derived CDR1 and CDR2 are SGHAT and FQNNGV. V was cut by 1 base and J by 3 bases, with 13 bases left in between. In DNA form, the CDR3 reads TGTGCCAGCAGCTTAGGTGTGGAGGGCAACTACGAGCAGTACTTC. This codes for CASSLGVEGNYEQYF.

The chain combines TRBV12-3 or TRBV12-4 with TRBJ2-3; D gene ambiguous. The V end was cut by 2 bases, the J end by 9 bases, with 9 bases between. This CDR3 has 12 residues. The CDR3 sequence is CASSLMLDTQYF. CDR3 sequence (DNA): TGTGCCAGCAGTTTAATGCTAGACACGCAGTATTTT.

The genes are TRBV7-9 and TRBJ1-2; D gene ambiguous. The germline V gene encodes CDR1 SEHNR and CDR2 FQNEAQ (reference sequence). The CDR3 spans 11 residues. The V end lost 8 bases, the J end lost 8 bases, and 12 bases lay between the germline ends. The CDR3 sequence is CASQGITGYTF. Here the CDR3 DNA reads TGTGCCAGCCAAGGCATAACGGGCTACACCTTC.

The V call is TRBV9, the J call TRBJ2-2, with D hard to call. The CDR3 has 15 residues. The germline CDR1 and CDR2 sequences are SGDLS and YYNGEE. V dropped 0 bases and J dropped 1 base, with 7 bases sitting between them. Here the CDR3 reads CASSVDPGNTGELFF. CDR3 DNA: TGTGCCAGCAGCGTAGATCCGGGGAACACCGGGGAGCTGTTTTTT. The full variable domain, rest sourced from reference TRBV9 and TRBJ2-2, is DSGVTQTPKHLITATGQRVTLRCSPRSGDLSVYWYQQSLDQGLQFLIQYYNGEERAKGNILERFSAQQFPDLHSELNLSSLELGDSALYFCASSVDPGNTGELFFGEGSRLTVL.